This record covers a single T cell receptor (beta chain). The antigen is not known. The record originates from a study of PD-1 blockade in classical Hodgkin lymphoma. General study results and limits: Diminished baseline TCR diversity has been reported in newly diagnosed patients relative to healthy donors. CD4+ TCR diversity, unlike CD8+, climbed significantly by C4D1.

After autologous stem cell transplantation all patients relapsed, and prior brentuximab vedotin exposure differed between cohorts. Complete response, partial response or progressive disease constituted the best response categories observed. The CDR3 has 15 residues. The germline gives CDR1 SGHTA, CDR2 FQGNSA. Trimming shortened V by 1 base and J by 7 bases, and 14 bases separated the two germline ends. Clones were read by immunoSEQ multiplex PCR, and TCRdb kept only the in-frame ones, dropping some. Found here are about 15,000 clones, 86% of them singletons; the top ten hold 4.6%. This TCR derives from a human donor with classical Hodgkin lymphoma. V is TRBV7-2 and J is TRBJ2-1; tentatively, D is TRBD2 (7 bases). This specimen was peripheral blood mononuclear cells (PBMCs), taken at baseline. The DNA for the CDR3 is TGTGCCAGCAGCTTAGGTGGGGGGGCAGGAAATGAGCAGTTCTTC. Translating gives CASSLGGGAGNEQFF.